This entry lists 4 T cell receptor beta chains sequenced from one sample in a study of blood T cell repertoires in COVID-19. Produced via immunoSEQ multiplex PCR; TCRdb's table is partial and in-frame only. The data show about 310,000 clones, 90% seen once. Specimen: peripheral blood. The receptors derive from a woman aged 30 to 39 with COVID-19, enrolled during active disease.

V usage is TRBV11-2 and J usage is TRBJ2-2; D gene uncertain. Per germline, CDR1 SGHAT and CDR2 FQNNGV. V was pared by 5 bases and J by 6 bases, with 19 bases between. This CDR3 contains 16 residues. The CDR3 protein is CASSRDSRKRSGELFF. CDR3 sequence (DNA): TGTGCCAGCAGCCGAGATAGCCGGAAGAGGTCCGGGGAGCTGTTTTTT.

The chain is built from TRBV7-2 and TRBJ2-5; 13 bases align to TRBD2. The ends lost 5 bases at V and 5 bases at J; junction bases unmatched: 11. CDR1 and CDR2 (germline): SGHTA, FQGNSA. This CDR3 is built from 17 residues. The chain's CDR3 is CASSPSAVLAGGETQYF. CDR3 nucleotides: TGTGCCAGCAGCCCCTCAGCGGTACTAGCGGGAGGGGAGACCCAGTACTTC.

The rearrangement links TRBV2 to TRBJ2-5; 7 bases match TRBD1. Germline CDR1 and CDR2: SNHLY and FYNNEI. The CDR3 consists of 16 residues. J lost 5 bases, V lost 5 bases, and 14 bases had no gene match. The CDR3 region has the DNA TGTGCCAGCAGTTATACCGGGACAGACTTTGGGGAGACCCAGTACTTC. Its translation is CASSYTGTDFGETQYF.

The chain is built from TRBV15 and TRBJ2-6; D may be TRBD2 (5 bases). CDR1 and CDR2 (germline): LNHNV, YYDKDF (reference sequence). The CDR3 runs to 17 residues. Trimming took off 4 bases at V and 0 bases at J, with 13 bases between the two ends. CDR3 bases: TGTGCCACCAGCAAAAAGAGAGGGAGCTCTGGGGCCAACGTCCTGACTTTC. Its protein product is CATSKKRGSSGANVLTF.